These T cell receptor beta chains were read from a single sample in a study of cytomegalovirus exposure and HLA in healthy donors. Sequencing used immunoSEQ multiplex PCR; TCRdb keeps in-frame clones, though not all of them. The table lists 200,000 to 250,000 clones, about 86% of them singletons. Input material: PBMCs. The receptor source for this set is a man between 18 and 29 years old in good health and CMV-seronegative. Both conserved end residues are part of each CDR3. D genes are given only for firm matches. Clone size appears in some rows only: once, few, many, or a class for an expanded clone.

clone_size d_call j_call v_call cdr3_aa cdr3_nt
few . TRBJ2-7 TRBV7-2 CASSYPGGVRSYEQYF TGTGCCAGCAGCTACCCCGGGGGAGTAAGGTCCTACGAGCAGTACTTC
. TRBD1 TRBJ1-4 TRBV7-9 CASSFGDRDYGNEKLFF TGTGCCAGCAGCTTCGGGGACAGGGACTATGGTAATGAAAAACTGTTTTTT
. TRBD2 TRBJ2-1 TRBV5-1 CASSLGEGYNEQFF TGCGCCAGCAGCTTGGGGGAGGGATACAATGAGCAGTTCTTC
. TRBD1 TRBJ1-5 TRBV28 CASYDRGPNQPQHF TGTGCCAGCTACGACAGGGGCCCCAATCAGCCCCAGCATTTT
. TRBD1 TRBJ2-7 TRBV6-5 CASRTGTEQYF TGTGCCAGCAGGACAGGGACCGAGCAGTACTTC
. TRBD1 TRBJ1-2 TRBV7-2 CASSRGTVYGYTF TGTGCCAGCAGCCGAGGGACAGTCTATGGCTACACCTTC
. TRBD2 TRBJ2-5 TRBV2 CASSDDGAGKETQYF TGTGCCAGCAGTGATGACGGAGCGGGGAAAGAGACCCAGTACTTC
. TRBD1 TRBJ2-1 TRBV27 CASSPGPGTGGNLGQFF TGTGCCAGCAGTCCGGGCCCCGGGACAGGGGGCAATTTAGGGCAGTTCTTC
. TRBD1 TRBJ2-7 TRBV27 CASNRQGDSYEQYF TGTGCCAGCAACCGACAGGGGGACTCCTACGAGCAGTACTTC
. . TRBJ1-4 TRBV14 CASSHRLGVATNEKLFF TGTGCCAGCAGCCACCGTCTCGGGGTGGCAACTAATGAAAAACTGTTTTTT
. . TRBJ1-2 TRBV27 CASGDPYGYTF TGTGCCAGCGGAGACCCCTATGGCTACACCTTC
. . TRBJ1-1 TRBV6-6 CASSRSEAFF TGTGCCAGCAGCCGCAGTGAAGCTTTCTTT
few . TRBJ2-2 TRBV7-3 CASSQGLHTGELFF TGTGCCAGCAGCCAGGGACTCCACACCGGGGAGCTGTTTTTT
. . TRBJ2-1 TRBV7-3 CASSFLGRAGEQFF TGTGCCAGCAGCTTTCTCGGGAGAGCCGGTGAGCAGTTCTTC
. . TRBJ1-2 TRBV27 CASSLSQGYGYTF TGTGCCAGCAGTTTATCCCAGGGCTATGGCTACACCTTC
. . TRBJ1-4 TRBV19 CASSPDLRHEKLFF TGTGCCAGTAGTCCCGACCTCAGGCATGAAAAACTGTTTTTT
. TRBD1 TRBJ1-2 TRBV10-3 CAIKEGASYGYTF TGTGCCATCAAGGAGGGGGCGTCATATGGCTACACCTTC
. TRBD2 TRBJ2-3 TRBV7-2 CASSSLAGGRDTQYF TGTGCCAGCAGCTCGCTAGCGGGAGGCAGGGATACGCAGTATTTT
. TRBD1 TRBJ2-7 TRBV7-9 CASSLGTGFDEQYF TGTGCCAGCAGCTTGGGGACAGGGTTCGACGAGCAGTACTTC
few . TRBJ2-7 TRBV6-5 CASSYSRGYEQYF TGTGCCAGCAGTTACTCTCGGGGTTACGAGCAGTACTTC
. TRBD1 TRBJ2-2 TRBV2 CASTMAQGAGGELFF TGTGCCAGCACGATGGCACAGGGGGCTGGAGGGGAGCTGTTTTTT
. . TRBJ2-1 TRBV29-1 CSVLRGNEQFF TGCAGCGTCCTTAGGGGGAATGAGCAGTTCTTC
. . TRBJ2-1 TRBV19 CASSVGHGGEQFF TGTGCCAGTAGTGTGGGACATGGGGGTGAGCAGTTCTTC
. TRBD1 TRBJ2-4 TRBV4-3 CASSQDSVYRGENIQYF TGCGCCAGCAGCCAAGACTCGGTCTACAGGGGAGAAAACATTCAGTACTTC
. TRBD1 TRBJ2-7 TRBV4-3 CASSQATGGWTNEQYF TGCGCCAGCAGCCAAGCGACAGGGGGTTGGACGAACGAGCAGTACTTC
. . TRBJ2-5 TRBV28 CASSLSEQETQYF TGTGCCAGCAGTTTGAGCGAACAAGAGACCCAGTACTTC
once TRBD2 TRBJ2-7 TRBV19 CASSIGLAGPYEQYF TGTGCCAGTAGTATCGGACTAGCGGGACCCTACGAGCAGTACTTC
. . TRBJ1-5 TRBV19 CASSIAGLGDQPQHF TGTGCCAGTAGTATAGCAGGGCTAGGGGATCAGCCCCAGCATTTT
. . TRBJ2-5 TRBV4-3 CASSLQRARGETQYF TGCGCCAGCAGCCTCCAGCGGGCTAGGGGAGAGACCCAGTACTTC
once . TRBJ2-7 TRBV4-3 CASSQDRFGAYEQYF TGCGCCAGCAGCCAAGATCGATTCGGAGCCTACGAGCAGTACTTC
. TRBD2 TRBJ2-1 TRBV30 CAGGGRVPSSYNEQFF TGTGCCGGGGGCGGGAGGGTTCCTAGCTCCTACAATGAGCAGTTCTTC
. . TRBJ1-5 TRBV2 CASSQDMNQPQHF TGTGCCAGCAGCCAGGATATGAATCAGCCCCAGCATTTT
. . TRBJ2-7 TRBV18 CASSPAGQHYEQYF TGTGCCAGCTCACCGGCGGGGCAGCACTACGAGCAGTACTTC
. . TRBJ1-2 TRBV9 CASSETPGQIYGYTF TGTGCCAGCAGCGAAACACCGGGACAAATTTATGGCTACACCTTC
. TRBD2 TRBJ2-1 TRBV30 CAWSVRLQLKTSGFYNEQFF TGTGCCTGGAGTGTAAGGCTGCAATTAAAGACTAGCGGATTCTACAATGAGCAGTTCTTC
once TRBD1 TRBJ1-6 TRBV7-2 CASSSRQGLYNSPLHF TGTGCCAGCAGCTCCCGACAGGGGCTCTATAATTCACCCCTCCACTTT
once TRBD2 TRBJ2-1 TRBV19 CASSTRSGSNEQFF TGTGCCAGTAGTACCCGTAGCGGGAGTAATGAGCAGTTCTTC
. TRBD1 TRBJ1-1 TRBV7-3 CASSLTGDMNTEAFF TGTGCCAGCAGCCTCACAGGGGATATGAACACTGAAGCTTTCTTT
. . TRBJ2-7 TRBV4-3 CASSQDHSGEQYF TGCGCCAGCAGCCAAGACCACTCAGGGGAGCAGTACTTC
. . TRBJ2-7 TRBV27 CASSPRPYEQYF TGTGCCAGCAGTCCTCGTCCCTACGAGCAGTACTTC
. . TRBJ1-1 TRBV29-1 CSATYGGNTEAFF TGCAGCGCGACCTACGGGGGGAACACTGAAGCTTTCTTT
. . TRBJ1-1 TRBV5-1 CASSPDRPTEAFF TGCGCCAGCAGCCCCGACAGACCGACTGAAGCTTTCTTT
once . TRBJ1-6 TRBV4-1 CASSQDRTAIFGTLHF TGCGCCAGCAGCCAAGACCGGACAGCAATTTTTGGCACCCTCCACTTT
. . TRBJ2-7 TRBV27 CASSLSARGIAEQYF TGTGCCAGCAGTTTATCGGCCCGGGGAATTGCCGAGCAGTACTTC
. . TRBJ1-2 TRBV4-3 CASSPVTNSDINYGYTF TGCGCCAGCAGCCCGGTAACCAACTCCGACATAAACTATGGCTACACCTTC
. . TRBJ2-2 TRBV5-4 CASSLRGDGPGELFF TGCGCCAGCAGCTTGCGGGGTGACGGCCCCGGGGAGCTGTTTTTT
. . TRBJ2-7 TRBV30 CAWGRSSRYEQYF TGTGCCTGGGGTCGTAGCTCTCGGTACGAGCAGTACTTC
. TRBD1 TRBJ2-5 TRBV5-1 CASSWGTGQETQYF TGCGCCAGCAGCTGGGGGACAGGGCAAGAGACCCAGTACTTC
. . TRBJ1-5 TRBV4-3 CASSQVGGGQPQHF TGCGCCAGCAGCCAAGTAGGCGGAGGCCAGCCCCAGCATTTT
. . TRBJ1-1 TRBV10-1 CASSESEFPATEAFF TGCGCCAGCAGTGAGTCGGAGTTCCCGGCCACTGAAGCTTTCTTT
. TRBD2 TRBJ2-1 TRBV7-9 CASSEGLGSSYNEQFF TGTGCCAGCAGCGAGGGACTAGGGAGCTCCTACAATGAGCAGTTCTTC
. . TRBJ2-2 TRBV5-5 CASSLYLARGTGELFF TGTGCCAGCAGCTTGTATCTAGCGAGAGGCACCGGGGAGCTGTTTTTT
. . TRBJ2-1 TRBV19 CASRPNPSSYNEQFF TGTGCCAGTAGACCCAACCCGAGCTCCTACAATGAGCAGTTCTTC
. TRBD1 TRBJ1-2 TRBV19 CASSPTLTGTGFYGYTF TGTGCCAGTAGTCCCACCCTGACAGGGACGGGTTTCTATGGCTACACCTTC